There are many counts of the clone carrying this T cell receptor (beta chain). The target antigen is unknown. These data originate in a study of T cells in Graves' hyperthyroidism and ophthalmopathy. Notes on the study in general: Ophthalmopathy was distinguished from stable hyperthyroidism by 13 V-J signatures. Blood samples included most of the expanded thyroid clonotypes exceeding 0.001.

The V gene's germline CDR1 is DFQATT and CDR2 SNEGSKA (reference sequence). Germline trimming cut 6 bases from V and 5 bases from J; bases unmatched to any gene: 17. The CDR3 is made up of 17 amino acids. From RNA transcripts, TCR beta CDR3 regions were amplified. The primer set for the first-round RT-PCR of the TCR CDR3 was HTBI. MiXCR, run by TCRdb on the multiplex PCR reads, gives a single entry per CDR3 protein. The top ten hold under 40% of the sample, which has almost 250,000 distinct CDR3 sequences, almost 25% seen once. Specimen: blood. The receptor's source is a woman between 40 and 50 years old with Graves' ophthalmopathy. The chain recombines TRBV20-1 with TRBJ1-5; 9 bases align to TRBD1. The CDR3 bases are TGCAGTGCCGAATCGCTGACGGGACAGGGAATAGATCAGCCCCAGCATTTT. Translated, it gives CSAESLTGQGIDQPQHF.